One TCR beta chain is described in this entry. The data originate from a study of blood T cell repertoires in COVID-19. Study as a whole: Sources were T cells, B-cell-depleted T cells, or PBMCs; the material itself was cDNA or gDNA.

Germline V lookup: CDR1 MGHRA, CDR2 YSYEKL. The V end was cut by 3 bases, the J end by 3 bases, with 14 bases between. The CDR3 is 15 residues long. Under the authors' procedure: The authors estimated nucleated cell counts from reference gene primer amplification. Method: immunoSEQ multiplex PCR; TCRdb's copy keeps in-frame clones and lacks some. V and J calls plus clone size are reproduced from that table; the DNA served to infer D and trimming. The table lists more than 400,000 clones, 87% of them singletons. Sequencing used PBMCs or T cells enriched from blood (not recorded which). This receptor was obtained from a woman aged 18-30 years who had recovered from COVID-19. The V gene is TRBV4-1, the J gene TRBJ1-1; D not resolved. The CDR3 protein is CASSHLPYLDTEAFF. The CDR3 nucleotides read TGCGCCAGCAGCCACCTCCCCTATTTGGACACTGAAGCTTTCTTT.